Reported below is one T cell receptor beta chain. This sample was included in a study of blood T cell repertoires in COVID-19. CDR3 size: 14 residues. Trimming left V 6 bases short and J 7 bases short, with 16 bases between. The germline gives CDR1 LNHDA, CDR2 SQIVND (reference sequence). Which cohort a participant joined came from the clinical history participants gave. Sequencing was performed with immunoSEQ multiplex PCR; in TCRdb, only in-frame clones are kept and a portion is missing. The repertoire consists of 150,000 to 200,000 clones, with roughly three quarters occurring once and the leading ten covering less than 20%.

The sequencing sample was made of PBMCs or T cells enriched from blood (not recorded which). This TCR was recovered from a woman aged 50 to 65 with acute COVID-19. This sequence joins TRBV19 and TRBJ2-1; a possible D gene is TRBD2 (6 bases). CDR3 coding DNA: TGTGCCAGTAGGACCCAGGGTCGGGGGAATGAGCAGTTCTTC. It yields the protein CASRTQGRGNEQFF.